Listed below are T cell receptor beta chains from one sample, sequenced in a study of blood T cell repertoires in COVID-19. TCRdb's copy holds only in-frame clones and misses some; the assay was immunoSEQ multiplex PCR. This table has under 250,000 clones, 90% to 95% appearing once. Sequencing used peripheral blood. These receptors were obtained from a man aged 55 to 70 with COVID-19, enrolled during active disease. The CDR3 runs from the conserved cysteine through the conserved F or W. D genes are given only for firm matches. Clone sizes are given selectively: once, few, many, or a class where the clone is expanded.

j_gene,d_gene,len,abundance,v_gene,CDR3aa,CDR3nt
TRBJ2-2,NA,16,once,TRBV18,CASSPTAGAATGELFF,TGTGCCAGCTCACCTACTGCGGGGGCGGCTACCGGGGAGCTGTTTTTT
TRBJ1-6,NA,14,NA,TRBV27,CASSFRETNSPLHF,TGTGCCAGCAGTTTTCGGGAAACGAATTCACCCCTCCACTTT
TRBJ1-1,TRBD1,10,few,TRBV29-1,CSVTGAEAFF,TGCAGCGTCACAGGGGCTGAAGCTTTCTTT
TRBJ1-1,TRBD1,17,NA,TRBV4-3,CASSQAGQGAGDTEAFF,TGCGCCAGCAGCCAAGCGGGACAGGGGGCGGGGGACACTGAAGCTTTCTTT
TRBJ2-7,TRBD2,16,NA,TRBV6-6,CASSRQAGGLTYEQYF,TGTGCCAGCAGTCGACAAGCGGGAGGGCTGACCTACGAGCAGTACTTC
TRBJ2-7,NA,14,NA,TRBV5-1,CASRATSSSYEQYF,TGCGCCAGCAGGGCAACTAGCAGCTCCTACGAGCAGTACTTC
TRBJ2-1,NA,15,NA,TRBV5-1,CASSLGGRLARQQFF,TGCGCCAGCAGCTTAGGGGGTCGGTTGGCCCGACAACAGTTCTTC
TRBJ2-1,NA,15,NA,TRBV11-2,CASSLRRSSYNEQFF,TGTGCCAGCAGCTTAAGGCGGAGCTCCTACAATGAGCAGTTCTTC
TRBJ2-2,NA,15,NA,TRBV7-8,CASSRGAANTGELFF,TGTGCCAGCAGCCGGGGGGCAGCCAACACCGGGGAGCTGTTTTTT
TRBJ1-5,NA,13,NA,TRBV6-2/TRBV6-3,CASSYQGNQPQHF,TGTGCCAGCAGTTATCAGGGCAATCAGCCCCAGCATTTT
TRBJ2-5,TRBD1,17,NA,TRBV7-9,CASSLGSTGGPQETQYF,TGTGCCAGCAGCTTAGGATCAACAGGGGGGCCCCAAGAGACCCAGTACTTC
TRBJ1-5,NA,12,once,TRBV15,CATSRDQQPQHF,TGTGCCACCAGCAGAGATCAGCAGCCCCAGCATTTT
TRBJ1-2,NA,14,NA,TRBV11-2,CASSQRREGSGYTF,TGTGCCAGCAGCCAACGACGGGAGGGCTCTGGCTACACCTTC
TRBJ1-3,NA,16,NA,TRBV14,CASSPPGAFSGNTIYF,TGTGCCAGCAGCCCCCCTGGAGCCTTCTCTGGAAACACCATATATTTT
TRBJ1-5,NA,14,NA,TRBV6-2/TRBV6-3,CASSSGLGSQPQHF,TGTGCCAGCAGTTCGGGACTCGGCAGTCAGCCCCAGCATTTT
TRBJ2-1,TRBD2,19,NA,TRBV6-1,CASSERGGRAFGAYNEQFF,TGTGCCAGCAGTGAAAGGGGTGGGAGGGCCTTTGGCGCCTACAATGAGCAGTTCTTC
TRBJ2-1,NA,15,once,TRBV11-2,CASSLDPGSYNEQFF,TGTGCCAGCAGCTTAGATCCGGGGTCCTACAATGAGCAGTTCTTC
TRBJ1-1,TRBD1,17,NA,TRBV30,CAWSVLRGGQPSTEAFF,TGTGCCTGGAGTGTTCTTCGGGGGGGACAGCCTTCCACTGAAGCTTTCTTT
TRBJ1-2,TRBD1,14,NA,TRBV3-1/TRBV3-2,CASSPAGQDYGYTF,TGTGCCAGCAGCCCAGCCGGACAGGACTATGGCTACACCTTC
TRBJ2-5,TRBD2,15,NA,TRBV19,CASSMVQRGVETQYF,TGTGCCAGTAGTATGGTCCAGCGGGGGGTGGAGACCCAGTACTTC
TRBJ1-2,TRBD1,13,NA,TRBV15,CATSSTGDSGYTF,TGTGCCACCAGCAGTACAGGGGATTCTGGCTACACCTTC
TRBJ2-1,TRBD1,13,NA,TRBV3-1/TRBV3-2,CASSPGQGAEQFF,TGTGCCAGCAGCCCTGGACAGGGCGCTGAGCAGTTCTTC
TRBJ1-2,NA,13,NA,TRBV12-3/TRBV12-4,CASSFVREGGYTF,TGTGCCAGCAGTTTCGTCAGGGAAGGTGGCTACACCTTC
TRBJ1-1,NA,14,NA,TRBV2,CASSRLEMNTEAFF,TGTGCCAGCTCTAGATTGGAGATGAACACTGAAGCTTTCTTT
TRBJ1-6,TRBD1,18,NA,TRBV5-1,CASSLAGTGNSYNSPLHF,TGCGCCAGCAGCTTGGCCGGGACAGGGAACTCCTATAATTCACCCCTCCACTTT
TRBJ1-5,TRBD1,13,once,TRBV13,CASSPRQGKPQHF,TGTGCCAGCAGCCCCCGACAGGGTAAGCCCCAGCATTTT
TRBJ2-2,TRBD1,16,NA,TRBV9,CASGTGMIKNTGELFF,TGTGCCAGCGGGACAGGGATGATCAAGAACACCGGGGAGCTGTTTTTT
TRBJ2-7,NA,14,NA,TRBV5-1,CASSLAAGPYEQYF,TGCGCCAGCAGCTTAGCTGCGGGACCCTACGAGCAGTACTTC
TRBJ2-2,TRBD1,14,NA,TRBV4-3,CASSQRDRGRELFF,TGCGCCAGCAGCCAACGGGACAGGGGAAGGGAGCTGTTTTTT
TRBJ1-1,TRBD1,15,NA,TRBV6-6,CASRPRTGANTEAFF,TGTGCCAGCAGACCGAGGACAGGGGCGAACACTGAAGCTTTCTTT
TRBJ2-7,NA,13,NA,TRBV12-3/TRBV12-4,CASSLSGRYEQYF,TGTGCCAGCAGTTTATCAGGTCGATACGAGCAGTACTTC
TRBJ1-1,NA,14,NA,TRBV6-5,CASSVLSSRSEAFF,TGTGCCAGCTCAGTCCTGAGTTCTAGAAGTGAAGCTTTCTTT
TRBJ2-5,TRBD1,15,NA,TRBV4-1,CASSRDGTAQETQYF,TGCGCCAGCAGCCGGGACGGGACAGCACAAGAGACCCAGTACTTC
TRBJ2-1,TRBD2,19,NA,TRBV28,CASSAQLVASGRSHNEQFF,TGTGCCAGCAGTGCCCAGCTTGTGGCTAGCGGGAGATCCCACAATGAGCAGTTCTTC
TRBJ2-2,NA,16,NA,TRBV5-1,CASSLEPGMNTGELFF,TGCGCCAGCAGCTTGGAGCCGGGGATGAACACCGGGGAGCTGTTTTTT
TRBJ2-3,TRBD2,16,NA,TRBV3-1/TRBV3-2,CASTPLSGGTTDTQYF,TGTGCCAGCACCCCCCTAAGCGGGGGGACCACAGATACGCAGTATTTT
TRBJ1-2,NA,14,NA,TRBV29-1,CSVEGQGFSYGYTF,TGCAGCGTTGAAGGGCAGGGATTTAGCTATGGCTACACCTTC
TRBJ1-1,NA,13,few,TRBV10-2,CASNRGLNTEAFF,TGCGCCAGCAATCGAGGGCTGAACACTGAAGCTTTCTTT
TRBJ1-4,NA,15,NA,TRBV19,CASSIGARVGEKLFF,TGTGCCAGTAGTATAGGGGCGAGGGTTGGGGAAAAACTGTTTTTT
TRBJ2-7,NA,14,NA,TRBV14,CASSQGALINEQYF,TGTGCCAGCAGCCAAGGAGCTTTGATCAACGAGCAGTACTTC
TRBJ1-1,TRBD1,14,once,TRBV3-1/TRBV3-2,CASSRGQGNTEAFF,TGTGCCAGCAGCCGCGGACAGGGGAACACTGAAGCTTTCTTT
TRBJ2-3,TRBD2,19,NA,TRBV19,CASSMGLAGATRLTDTQYF,TGTGCCAGTAGTATGGGACTAGCGGGGGCCACCCGTCTCACAGATACGCAGTATTTT
TRBJ2-3,NA,15,once,TRBV7-3,CASSLSSGSTDTQYF,TGTGCCAGCAGCTTGAGCAGCGGGAGCACAGATACGCAGTATTTT
TRBJ1-5,TRBD1,15,NA,TRBV24-1,CATSDDRGGNQPQHF,TGTGCCACCAGTGATGACAGGGGCGGCAATCAGCCCCAGCATTTT
TRBJ1-5,NA,13,NA,TRBV18,CASSPNSGQPQHF,TGTGCCAGCTCACCAAATAGCGGTCAGCCCCAGCATTTT
TRBJ2-5,NA,13,NA,TRBV18,CASIHLGQETQYF,TGTGCCAGCATCCACCTCGGCCAAGAGACCCAGTACTTC
TRBJ2-1,TRBD1,15,NA,TRBV25-1,CASVGGGQGINEQFF,TGTGCCAGCGTCGGAGGGGGACAGGGGATCAATGAGCAGTTCTTC
TRBJ1-1,NA,14,NA,TRBV15,CATSIGHFNTEAFF,TGTGCCACCAGCATAGGACATTTCAACACTGAAGCTTTCTTT
TRBJ2-1,TRBD2,16,NA,TRBV7-9,CASSFLAGAGVSEQFF,TGTGCCAGCAGCTTCTTAGCGGGAGCGGGGGTAAGTGAGCAGTTCTTC
TRBJ1-5,TRBD1,16,NA,TRBV19,CASSSGTGGNNQPQHF,TGTGCCAGTAGTAGCGGGACAGGGGGAAACAATCAGCCCCAGCATTTT
TRBJ1-2,NA,16,NA,TRBV4-1,CASSQRDRTNNYGYTF,TGCGCCAGCAGCCAGAGAGACAGGACGAACAACTATGGCTACACCTTC
TRBJ2-1,NA,15,NA,TRBV14,CASSQAGATYNEQFF,TGTGCCAGCAGCCAAGCGGGAGCCACCTACAATGAGCAGTTCTTC